These 16 T cell receptor beta chains came from one sample sequenced in a study of blood T cells in healthy people across ages. The use of a sample-barcoded 5' primer and a J-beta primer mix characterized a second PCR of about 6 to 12 cycles. From the 5' RACE reads, TCRdb called clonotypes with MiXCR, one entry per CDR3 protein. The table lists hundreds of thousands of distinct CDR3 sequences, about 61% of them singletons, with roughly 26% in the top ten. Sequencing input: blood. The receptors come from a man aged 35 to 55 in good health.

The chain combines TRBV7-8 with TRBJ2-2, with TRBD2 identical over 7 bases. From germline, CDR1 is SGHVS and CDR2 FQNEAQ. The V gene end was trimmed by 0 bases and the J gene end by 2 bases; junction bases not matched to a gene: 9. This CDR3 has 18 amino acids. CDR3 sequence (DNA): TGTGCCAGCAGCTTAGCCCTTGGCGGGGGAATAAACACCGGGGAGCTGTTTTTT. It codes for CASSLALGGGINTGELFF.

Details on this clonotype: One end of the junction does not line up with germline, which may come from a read error. The rearrangement joins TRBV4-2 to TRBJ2-4, with D perhaps matching TRBD1 (6 bases). The J call is uncertain, as TRBJ2-7 better fits the DNA end. CDR1 is LGHNA, CDR2 YNFKEQ, per germline. This CDR3 contains 12 residues. The CDR3 coding sequence is TGTCCCAGCAGCCCAACAGGGAGCGAGCAGTACTTC. Amino acid sequence: CPSSPTGSEQYF.

This clonotype was seen a few times. The rearrangement joins TRBV27 to TRBJ1-5; D is ambiguous. The CDR3 runs to 14 residues. Trimming took 3 bases from V and 6 from J, leaving 12 bases between them. CDR1 is MNHEY, CDR2 SMNVEV, per germline (reference sequence). The CDR3 DNA is TGTGCCAGCAGTTTGCCGGGCGTGGGTCAGCCCCAGCATTTT. This translates into CASSLPGVGQPQHF.

The chain carries TRBV7-2 and TRBJ2-1; D remains ambiguous. Per germline, CDR1 SGHTA and CDR2 FQGNSA. This CDR3 is 14 amino acids long. V lost 5 bases, J lost 8 bases, and 16 bases lay in between. CDR3 coding DNA: TGTGCCAGCAGCCCGAACTTAGTGTGGGATGAGCAGTTCTTC. Its translation is CASSPNLVWDEQFF.

This clonotype was observed a few times. This chain connects TRBV20-1 to TRBJ2-3, with 11 bases aligning to TRBD2. CDR3 length equals 14 residues. V lost 6 bases, J lost 2 bases, and 4 bases stayed unmatched. CDR1 DFQATT and CDR2 SNEGSKA come from the germline V gene (reference sequence). CDR3 amino acids: CSAVTSGNTDTQYF. The CDR3 region has the DNA TGCAGTGCAGTGACTAGCGGGAACACAGATACGCAGTATTTT.

This clonotype came up a few times. V and J are TRBV10-2 and TRBJ2-5, with D perhaps matching TRBD1 or TRBD2 (6 bases each). V shed 6 bases and J shed 5 bases, with 13 bases lying between them. The CDR3 contains 13 residues. The germline V gene encodes CDR1 WSHSY and CDR2 SAAADI. The CDR3: CASRLGGRETQYF. The CDR3 DNA reads TGCGCCAGCAGATTGGGGGGCCGGGAGACCCAGTACTTC.

V is TRBV20-1 and J is TRBJ2-1; D is uncertain. The J call may be incorrect, as the DNA end agrees better with TRBJ2-7. Per germline, CDR1 DFQATT and CDR2 SNEGSKA (reference sequence). This CDR3 region has 14 residues. In DNA, the CDR3 is TGCAGTGCTAGTGGTCCCATATTTCCTAATGAGCAGTACTTC. Its translation: CSASGPIFPNEQYF.

J is TRBJ1-5 and V is TRBV7-9; perhaps TRBD1 as D (6 bases). CDR3 size: 16 residues. V gave up 3 bases and J gave up 5 bases, with 17 bases separating them. Looked up from germline, CDR1 is SEHNR and CDR2 is FQNEAQ (reference sequence). CDR3 nucleotides: TGTGCCAGCAGCTTGAGGACGACAGGACCTGATCAGCCCCAGCATTTT. It codes for CASSLRTTGPDQPQHF. The full variable domain, rest sourced from reference TRBV7-9 and TRBJ1-5, is DTGVSQNPRHKITKRGQNVTFRCDPISEHNRLYWYRQTLGQGPEFLTYFQNEAQLEKSRLLSDRFSAERPKGSFSTLEIQRTEQGDSAMYLCASSLRTTGPDQPQHFGDGTRLSIL.

This clonotype appeared a few times. The chain employs TRBV7-3 and TRBJ1-5; D unresolved. The CDR3 sequence is 13 residues long. Deletions cut 5 bases from V and 3 bases from J, with 8 bases between. Germline CDR1 reads SGHTA; CDR2 reads FQGTGA. CDR3 region: CASSPYHNQPQHF. The DNA of the CDR3 is TGTGCCAGCAGCCCATATCACAATCAGCCCCAGCATTTT.

This chain joins TRBV11-2 and TRBJ2-6; TRBD1 matches 8 bases. The junction had 3 bases not matched to a gene; V was cut back by 5 bases and J by 3 bases. CDR3 length equals 15 residues. Germline values: CDR1 SGHAT, CDR2 FQNNGV. The CDR3 spells CASSLGQGGANVLTF. The CDR3 DNA follows: TGTGCCAGCAGCCTCGGACAGGGTGGGGCCAACGTCCTGACTTTC.

V is TRBV20-1 and J is TRBJ2-5; D is unresolved. Germline lookup yields CDR1 DFQATT and CDR2 SNEGSKA (reference sequence). Trimming removed 3 bases at V and 11 bases at J, with 25 bases between. This CDR3 contains 15 residues. CDR3 region: CSARDPSGTYNEQYF. As DNA, the CDR3 is TGCAGTGCTAGGGACCCCTCCGGCACCTACAATGAGCAGTACTTC.

This clonotype turned up a few times. The genes are TRBV20-1 and TRBJ2-7; D is unresolved. V lost 4 bases and J lost 1, with 11 bases in between. Germline CDR1 DFQATT, CDR2 SNEGSKA (reference sequence). The CDR3 consists of 13 residues. Here the CDR3 DNA reads TGCAGTGCTATCAGCCCCCTTTCCTACGAGCAGTACTTC. It yields the protein CSAISPLSYEQYF.

This clonotype was counted only a few times. This chain links TRBV3-1 with TRBJ1-4; 8 bases map to TRBD1. CDR1 is LGHDT and CDR2 is YNNKEL in the germline V gene (reference sequence). V lost 6 bases to trimming and J lost 8 bases; unmatched junction nucleotides: 5. The CDR3 length is 13 residues. The DNA of the CDR3 is TGTGCCAGCAGAGACAGGGGAGGGGAAAAACTGTTTTTT. It yields the protein CASRDRGGEKLFF.

V usage is TRBV7-2 and J usage is TRBJ2-1; unclear D gene. The CDR3 loop spans 15 amino acids. In germline, CDR1 is SGHTA, CDR2 FQGNSA. V gave up 5 bases and J gave up 0 bases, with 11 bases separating them. In nucleotides, the CDR3 is TGTGCCAGCAGCCTAGTGATAGGCTCCTACAATGAGCAGTTCTTC. Its translation is CASSLVIGSYNEQFF.

This chain uses TRBV4-3 with TRBJ2-3, with 12 bases matching TRBD2. V dropped 1 base and J dropped 5; count of bases not matched to a gene: 4. This CDR3 is built from 16 residues. The V gene's germline CDR1 is LGHNA and CDR2 YSLEER. This chain's CDR3 is CASSQGTSGNGDTQYF. In DNA, the CDR3 is TGCGCCAGCAGCCAAGGGACTAGCGGGAATGGAGATACGCAGTATTTT.

This clonotype was counted a few times. The chain is built from TRBV12-3 or TRBV12-4 and TRBJ2-3, with 10 bases fitting TRBD2. Unmatched junction bases numbered 5, after V lost 5 bases and J lost 0 bases. The CDR3 totals 16 residues. The CDR3: CASSAWTSGSTDTQYF. The CDR3 DNA reads TGTGCCAGCAGTGCCTGGACTAGCGGCAGCACAGATACGCAGTATTTT.